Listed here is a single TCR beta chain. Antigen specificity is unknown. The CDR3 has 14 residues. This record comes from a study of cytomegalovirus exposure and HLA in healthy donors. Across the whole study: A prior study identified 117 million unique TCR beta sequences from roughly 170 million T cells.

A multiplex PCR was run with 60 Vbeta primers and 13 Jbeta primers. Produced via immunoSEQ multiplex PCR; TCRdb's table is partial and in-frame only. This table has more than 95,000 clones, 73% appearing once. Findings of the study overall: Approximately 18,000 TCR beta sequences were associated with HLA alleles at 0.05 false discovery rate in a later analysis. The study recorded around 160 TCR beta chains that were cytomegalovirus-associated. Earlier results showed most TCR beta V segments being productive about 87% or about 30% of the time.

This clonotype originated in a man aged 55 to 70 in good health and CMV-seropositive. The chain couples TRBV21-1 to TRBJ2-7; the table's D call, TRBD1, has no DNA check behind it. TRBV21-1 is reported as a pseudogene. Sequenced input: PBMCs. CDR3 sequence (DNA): TGTGCCAGCAGCAACGAGGGACAGCGAGACGAGCAGTACTTC. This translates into CASSNEGQRDEQYF.